This TCR beta chain appears in the sequencing data of a study of blood T cell repertoires in COVID-19 (dated by TCRdb to 2020 to 2022). Background on the whole study: Samples from collaborators originated in the United States, Italy and Spain and spanned both the acute and convalescent phases of COVID-19. A de-identified subject ID, COVID-19 status, age in years and sex were almost always included in the sample metadata. The material from the prospective study consisted of cDNA or gDNA derived from T cells, B-cell-depleted T cells, or PBMCs. Samples came from the ongoing ImmuneRACE study (first 160 participants) plus 1,254 subjects from 6 global collaborators. Where HLA class I and class II types were available, the types were taken from metadata supplied by the sample provider, not from assay-based typing. The dataset comprised deeply sampled blood TCRbeta repertoires from subjects exposed to, actively infected with, or recovered from COVID-19. The repertoires were released in a freely available public database meant as a resource for research on the immune response to SARS-CoV-2.

About this clone: The antigen this receptor binds is unknown. No base quality information exists; no much larger clone differs at one position.

Points the paper makes about the study in general: Clinical and demographic metadata were provided uncurated, with the amount varying by source and participant.

In the prospective study, participants were about 18 to 95 years old, resided in about two dozen geographic areas of the United States, and were enrolled through a virtual design. In the prospective study, participants were assigned to cohorts based on the clinical history participants reported in a screening survey and a study questionnaire. Recovered participants in ImmuneRACE Cohort 3 were defined by two consecutive negative NP/OP PCR tests, clearance by a healthcare professional, or resolution of symptoms. Each participant in the prospective study had whole blood, serum and a nasopharyngeal or oropharyngeal swab collected by mobile phlebotomists. Prospective study participants could optionally give additional blood draws and questionnaires over an approximately two-month period. Blood samples from the prospective study were shipped frozen or at room temperature prior to DNA extraction. TCRbeta CDR3 regions were amplified from genomic DNA by means of the immunoSEQ Assay, a bias-controlled multiplex PCR. Turning to the authors' computational methods: The number of nucleated cells in each sample was estimated by amplification of reference gene primers within the assay. To quantify the absolute abundance of each unique TCRbeta CDR3 rearrangement, sequence reads were collapsed and filtered. For each sample, productive Simpson clonality was calculated as the square root of Simpson's diversity index over productive rearrangements. Held by TCRdb, this immuneACCESS table contains in-frame sequences only and omits some clones. Under half of the omission traces to an unresolved V gene where checked; the cause of the rest is unknown. That table gives V, J and clone size, and the DNA gave D and trimming. In all, the sample holds about 150,000 clones, and around four fifths of those were seen once. The ten largest account for about 7.3% of the sample.

Taken from the germline V gene, the CDR1 and CDR2 loops are SQVTM and ANQGSEA. From cysteine to phenylalanine, the CDR3 is 11 amino acids long. Only the CDR3 DNA is retained, 33 bases long and in frame from the first base. A distance of 7 bases separates the germline ends of V and J, which lose 1 base and 7 bases respectively. In this chain, TRBV29-1 is recombined with TRBJ1-2, with a tentative D gene TRBD1 over 5 matching bases. The sequence came from a man aged 45-60 years who had recovered from COVID-19. The sequenced sample consisted of PBMCs or T cells enriched from blood (not recorded which). Read as DNA, the sequence is TGCAGCGTTGAAGTTAGGGGTGGCTACACCTTC. It encodes CSVEVRGGYTF.